This T cell receptor beta chain originates from a study of cytomegalovirus exposure and HLA in healthy donors. Trimming pared 5 bases from V and 5 bases from J, leaving 12 bases between. The CDR3 is made up of 13 amino acids. Germline values: CDR1 SGHDN, CDR2 FVKESK. The protocol was immunoSEQ multiplex PCR, while the TCRdb copy is restricted to in-frame clones and leaves out a portion. Found here are 45,000 to 70,000 clones, over 90% of them singletons; the top ten hold 4.5% to 6%. This clonotype was obtained from a woman between 18 and 29 years old in good health and CMV-seronegative. Sequenced material: PBMCs. The rearrangement links TRBV14 to TRBJ1-1; D is unresolved. The CDR3 sequence: CASSEGRRTEAFF. The CDR3 DNA is TGTGCCAGCAGCGAAGGGAGGCGGACTGAAGCTTTCTTT.